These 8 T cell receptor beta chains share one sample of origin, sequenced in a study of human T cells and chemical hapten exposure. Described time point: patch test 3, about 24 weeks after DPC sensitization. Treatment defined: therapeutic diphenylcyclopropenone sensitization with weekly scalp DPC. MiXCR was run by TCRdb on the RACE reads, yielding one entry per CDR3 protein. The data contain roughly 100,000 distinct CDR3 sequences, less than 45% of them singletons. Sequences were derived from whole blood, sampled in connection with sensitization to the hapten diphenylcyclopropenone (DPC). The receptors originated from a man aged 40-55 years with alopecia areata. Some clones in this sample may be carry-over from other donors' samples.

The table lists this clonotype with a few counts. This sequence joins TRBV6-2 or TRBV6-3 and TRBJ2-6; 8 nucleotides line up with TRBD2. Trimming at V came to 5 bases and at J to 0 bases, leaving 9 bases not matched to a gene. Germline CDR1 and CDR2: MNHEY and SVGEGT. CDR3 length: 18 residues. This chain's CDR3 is CASSTGTRRLSGANVLTF. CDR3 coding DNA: TGTGCCAGCAGTACCGGGACTAGACGCCTCTCTGGGGCCAACGTCCTGACTTTC.

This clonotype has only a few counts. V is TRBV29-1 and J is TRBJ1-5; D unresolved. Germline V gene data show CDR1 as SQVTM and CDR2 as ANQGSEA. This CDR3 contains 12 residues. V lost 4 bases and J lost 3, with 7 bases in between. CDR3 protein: CSVGSANQPQHF. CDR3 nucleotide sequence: TGCAGCGTTGGGTCAGCCAATCAGCCCCAGCATTTT.

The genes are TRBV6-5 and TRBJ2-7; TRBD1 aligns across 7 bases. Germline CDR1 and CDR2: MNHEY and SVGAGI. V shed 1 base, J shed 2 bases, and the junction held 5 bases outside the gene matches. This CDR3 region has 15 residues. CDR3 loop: CASSYFGTVTYEQYF. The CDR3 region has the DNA TGTGCCAGCAGTTACTTCGGGACAGTTACCTACGAGCAGTACTTC.

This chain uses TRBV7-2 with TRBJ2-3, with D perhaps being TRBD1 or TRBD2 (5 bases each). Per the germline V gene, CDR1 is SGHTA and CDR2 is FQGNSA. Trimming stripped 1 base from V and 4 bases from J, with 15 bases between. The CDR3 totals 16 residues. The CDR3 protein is CASSLGTTPRADTQYF. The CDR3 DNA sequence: TGTGCCAGCAGCTTAGGGACAACCCCGCGGGCAGATACGCAGTATTTT.

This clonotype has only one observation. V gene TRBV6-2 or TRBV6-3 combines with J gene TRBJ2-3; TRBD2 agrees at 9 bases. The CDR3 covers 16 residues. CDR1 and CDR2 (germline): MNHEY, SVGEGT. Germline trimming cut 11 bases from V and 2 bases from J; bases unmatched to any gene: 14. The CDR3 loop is CAGGGSGSLTTDTQYF. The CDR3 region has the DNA TGTGCCGGGGGTGGTAGCGGGAGCCTTACCACAGATACGCAGTATTTT.

The CDR3: CASSPSRTYEQYF. Written as DNA, the CDR3 is TGCGCCAGCAGCCCCTCCAGAACCTACGAGCAGTACTTC. The chain has TRBV4-3 and TRBJ2-7; D is uncertain. Between the trimmed V and J ends, which lost 4 bases and 2 bases, there was a span of 9 bases. The germline V gene encodes CDR1 LGHNA and CDR2 YSLEER. The CDR3 sequence is 13 residues long.

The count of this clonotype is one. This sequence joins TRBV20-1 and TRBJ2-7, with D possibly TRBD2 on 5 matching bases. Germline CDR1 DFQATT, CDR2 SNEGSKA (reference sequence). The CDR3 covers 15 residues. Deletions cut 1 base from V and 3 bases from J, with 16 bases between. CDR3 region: CSARGSPSGYYEQYF. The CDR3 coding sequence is TGCAGTGCTAGAGGGTCTCCGAGCGGTTACTACGAGCAGTACTTC.

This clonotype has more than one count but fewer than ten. The CDR3, as DNA: TGCAGCGTTGCAGGGGGCGCGGATACGCAGTATTTT. The encoded protein is CSVAGGADTQYF. This chain connects TRBV29-1 to TRBJ2-3; 8 bases align to TRBD1. Per germline, CDR1 SQVTM and CDR2 ANQGSEA. This CDR3 region has 12 residues. Trimming removed 4 bases from V and 6 bases from J; junction bases left unmatched: 3.